The 21 T cell receptor beta chains below come from one sample, sequenced in a study of cytomegalovirus exposure and HLA in healthy donors. Researchers ran the PCR with 60 Vbeta and 13 Jbeta primers. Clones were read by immunoSEQ multiplex PCR, and TCRdb kept only the in-frame ones, dropping some. The data show under 200,000 clones, about 77% seen once. The material sequenced was PBMCs. These receptors all stem from a woman under 40 in good health and CMV-seropositive.

This clone has a handful of counts. This sequence joins TRBV7-8 and TRBJ2-5; 8 bases match TRBD1. The germline gives CDR1 SGHVS, CDR2 FQNEAQ. The V segment lost 5 bases and the J segment 4 bases; nucleotides outside the gene matches: 9. The CDR3 has 15 residues. CDR3 in amino acids: CASSLKDRVVETQYF. CDR3 DNA: TGTGCCAGCAGCCTTAAGGACAGGGTAGTAGAGACCCAGTACTTC.

The chain recombines TRBV19 with TRBJ1-1; possible D gene TRBD1, 5 bases. The CDR3 length is 13 residues. Trimming stripped 4 bases from V and 5 bases from J, with 11 bases between. Germline values: CDR1 LNHDA, CDR2 SQIVND (reference sequence). CDR3 nucleotides: TGTGCCAGTAGTACGGGGGTCGCAACTGAAGCTTTCTTT. This codes for CASSTGVATEAFF.

V gene TRBV6-1 combines with J gene TRBJ1-5; no clear D. From germline, CDR1 is MNHNS and CDR2 SASEGT. The CDR3 runs to 14 residues. The ends were cut back, 7 bases at V and 6 bases at J, with 16 bases in the middle. The CDR3 protein is CASISGGSTQPQHF. Here the CDR3 DNA reads TGTGCCAGCATCTCCGGCGGTTCTACTCAGCCCCAGCATTTT.

The gene calls are TRBV7-9 and TRBJ2-2; 12 bases fit TRBD2. The CDR3 extends over 16 amino acids. With 0 bases clipped from V and 6 bases from J, the junction kept 2 bases outside the gene matches. CDR1 SEHNR and CDR2 FQNEAQ come from the germline V gene (reference sequence). CDR3 protein: CASSLAGLAGAGELFF. Here the CDR3 DNA reads TGTGCCAGCAGCTTAGCGGGACTAGCGGGTGCCGGGGAGCTGTTTTTT.

The V gene is TRBV7-2, the J gene TRBJ1-2; TRBD1 is a possible D gene (6 bases). Germline CDR1 SGHTA, CDR2 FQGNSA. The CDR3 contains 14 residues. V was clipped by 2 bases and J by 6 bases, with 13 bases between them. The CDR3 region is CASSLRQEIHGYTF. CDR3 sequence (DNA): TGTGCCAGCAGCTTAAGACAGGAAATCCATGGCTACACCTTC. Full variable domain (rest looked up from reference TRBV7-2 and TRBJ1-2): GAGVSQSPSNKVTEKGKDVELRCDPISGHTALYWYRQSLGQGLEFLIYFQGNSAPDKSGLPSDRFSAERTGGSVSTLTIQRTQQEDSAVYLCASSLRQEIHGYTFGSGTRLTVV.

This chain joins TRBV27 and TRBJ1-5, with a tentative D call TRBD1 (5 bases). CDR3 length: 15 amino acids. Germline V gives CDR1 MNHEY, CDR2 SMNVEV (reference sequence). V was trimmed by 2 bases and J by 3 bases, leaving 11 bases between them. The CDR3 sequence is CASSLKGSYNQPQHF. CDR3 DNA sequence: TGTGCCAGCAGTTTAAAGGGGTCCTACAATCAGCCCCAGCATTTT.

V is TRBV14 and J is TRBJ1-2; D is ambiguous. V was shortened by 2 bases and J by 3 bases, with 13 bases between the two germline ends. Germline CDR1 and CDR2: SGHDN and FVKESK. The CDR3 covers 15 residues. CDR3 residues: CASSQHLDTHYGYTF. The CDR3 DNA is TGTGCCAGCAGCCAACACTTAGACACCCACTATGGCTACACCTTC.

This chain links TRBV29-1 with TRBJ1-1; tentatively, D is TRBD1 (6 bases). The germline CDR1 and CDR2 sequences are SQVTM and ANQGSEA. Trimming shortened V by 5 bases and J by 0 bases, and 13 bases separated the two germline ends. The CDR3 runs to 14 residues. The CDR3 coding sequence is TGCAGCGTTTATCCGACAGGCATGAACACTGAAGCTTTCTTT. Translating gives CSVYPTGMNTEAFF.

This clone was counted a single time. This chain uses TRBV14 with TRBJ1-6; 7 bases are shared with TRBD1. The CDR3 has 13 residues. The germline CDR1 and CDR2 sequences are SGHDN and FVKESK. The ends lost 5 bases at V and 9 bases at J; junction bases unmatched: 4. In DNA form, the CDR3 reads TGTGCCAGCAGCGCGACAGGGATTTCACCCCTCCACTTT. Protein sequence: CASSATGISPLHF.

The chain is built from TRBV11-2 and TRBJ2-1; tentatively, D is TRBD1 (5 bases). CDR3 length: 15 residues. V was shortened by 3 bases and J by 9 bases, with 18 bases between the two germline ends. CDR1 is SGHAT, CDR2 FQNNGV, per germline. The CDR3 DNA is TGTGCCAGCAGCTTGTTTACCAGGGTCCCAAGTGAGCAGTTCTTC. Its protein product is CASSLFTRVPSEQFF.

V gene TRBV7-2 combines with J gene TRBJ2-2; D might be TRBD1 (6 bases). The CDR3 is made up of 14 amino acids. The germline V gene has CDR1 SGHTA and CDR2 FQGNSA. V lost 4 bases and J 1 base, leaving 7 bases between the germline ends. The CDR3 region has the DNA TGTGCCAGCAGCTGGGGACAGAACACCGGGGAGCTGTTTTTT. Its protein is CASSWGQNTGELFF.

The CDR3, as DNA: TGTGCCAGCAGTGACGGGACTAAAGATGAGCAGTTCTTC. Protein product: CASSDGTKDEQFF. The rearrangement uses TRBV6-4 and TRBJ2-1, with TRBD2 matching 7 bases. V dropped 2 bases and J dropped 8; count of bases not matched to a gene: 3. CDR3 length: 13 amino acids. CDR1 and CDR2 from the germline V gene are MRHNA and SNTAGT.

The rearrangement uses TRBV10-2 and TRBJ2-5, with no clear D. Germline lookup yields CDR1 WSHSY and CDR2 SAAADI. V dropped 2 bases and J dropped 6 bases, with 7 bases sitting between them. The CDR3 has 12 amino acids. CDR3 amino acids: CASSEGQKTQYF. The CDR3, as DNA: TGCGCCAGCAGTGAGGGTCAGAAGACCCAGTACTTC.

This chain uses TRBV7-3 with TRBJ1-1; D is undetermined. Germline V gives CDR1 SGHTA, CDR2 FQGTGA. The CDR3 length is 13 residues. Trimming took off 3 bases at V and 4 bases at J, with 9 bases between the two ends. The chain's CDR3 is CASSFSRTTEAFF. CDR3 sequence (DNA): TGTGCCAGCAGCTTCTCTAGAACCACTGAAGCTTTCTTT.

The chain carries TRBV28 and TRBJ1-1; TRBD1 agrees at 7 bases. CDR1 and CDR2 from the germline V gene are MDHEN and SYDVKM. The CDR3 runs to 18 residues. V shed 1 base and J 1 base; nucleotides not matched to a gene: 12. This CDR3 reads CASSLFDRATSANTEAFF. CDR3 nucleotides: TGTGCCAGCAGTTTATTTGACAGGGCAACCTCTGCGAACACTGAAGCTTTCTTT.

In DNA, the CDR3 is TGTGCCACCAGCAGAGATCCTTATGGCTACACCTTC. Protein sequence: CATSRDPYGYTF. The chain combines TRBV15 with TRBJ1-2; no reliable D call. The germline V and J ends were trimmed by 0 bases and 5 bases, with 4 bases remaining between them. CDR1 is LNHNV, CDR2 YYDKDF, per germline (reference sequence). CDR3 length: 12 amino acids.

This clone was seen only once. V usage is TRBV14 and J usage is TRBJ2-3; TRBD2 might be the D (6 bases). Germline V CDR1 and CDR2: SGHDN, FVKESK. The CDR3 is made up of 14 amino acids. V was trimmed by 4 bases and J by 2 bases, leaving 10 bases between them. The CDR3, as DNA: TGTGCCAGCAGCCCATTGGACTACACAGATACGCAGTATTTT. This encodes CASSPLDYTDTQYF.

The rearrangement uses TRBV5-1 and TRBJ2-1, with 10 bases that match TRBD2. With V trimmed by 1 base and J by 7 bases, 5 bases remained unmatched. CDR1 is SGHRS and CDR2 is YFSETQ in the germline V gene. CDR3 length: 15 amino acids. CDR3: CASSLPSGRVNEQFF. The CDR3 DNA reads TGCGCCAGCAGCTTGCCTAGCGGGAGAGTGAATGAGCAGTTCTTC.

The chain has TRBV5-4 and TRBJ1-1, with D possibly TRBD1 on 6 matching bases. Deletions cut 4 bases from V and 0 bases from J, with 10 bases between. This CDR3 contains 14 residues. CDR1 is SGHNT and CDR2 is YYREEE in the germline V gene (reference sequence). CDR3 in amino acids: CASSQGSVNTEAFF. The CDR3, as DNA: TGTGCCAGCAGCCAGGGGTCCGTGAACACTGAAGCTTTCTTT.

This clone occurred a few times. The CDR3 reads CASSLLAGGEAFF. CDR3 sequence (DNA): TGTGCCAGCAGCTTGTTAGCGGGGGGTGAAGCTTTCTTT. The rearrangement joins TRBV5-6 to TRBJ1-1, with D maybe TRBD1 (5 bases). The germline CDR1 and CDR2 sequences are SGHDT and YYEEEE. Trimming cost V 1 base and J 7 bases, with 11 bases left between them. This CDR3 has 13 amino acids.

The chain combines TRBV7-9 with TRBJ2-5; D gene unclear. The CDR3 is 15 amino acids. The germline gives CDR1 SEHNR, CDR2 FQNEAQ (reference sequence). The ends were cut back, 7 bases at V and 3 bases at J, with 18 bases in the middle. This CDR3 is CASNPDGQTKETQYF. The CDR3 DNA follows: TGTGCCAGCAATCCCGATGGGCAGACGAAAGAGACCCAGTACTTC.